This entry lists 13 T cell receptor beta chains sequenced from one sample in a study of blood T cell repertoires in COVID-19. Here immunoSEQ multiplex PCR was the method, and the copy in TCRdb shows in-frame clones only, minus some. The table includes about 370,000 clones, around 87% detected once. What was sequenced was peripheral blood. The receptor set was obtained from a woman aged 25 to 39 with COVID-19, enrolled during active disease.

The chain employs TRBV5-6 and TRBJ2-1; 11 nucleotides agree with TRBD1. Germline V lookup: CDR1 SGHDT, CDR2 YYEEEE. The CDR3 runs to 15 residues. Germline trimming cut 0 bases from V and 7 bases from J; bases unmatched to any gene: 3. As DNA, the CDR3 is TGTGCCAGCAGCTTGGCCGGGACAGGGGGGAATGAGCAGTTCTTC. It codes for CASSLAGTGGNEQFF.

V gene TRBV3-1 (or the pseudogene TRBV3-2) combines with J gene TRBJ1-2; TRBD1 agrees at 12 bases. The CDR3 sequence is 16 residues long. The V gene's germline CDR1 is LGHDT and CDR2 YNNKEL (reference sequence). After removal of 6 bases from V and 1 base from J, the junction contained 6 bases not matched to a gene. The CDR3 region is CASRGTGGFGNYGYTF. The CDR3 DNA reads TGTGCCAGCAGAGGGACAGGGGGCTTCGGTAACTATGGCTACACCTTC.

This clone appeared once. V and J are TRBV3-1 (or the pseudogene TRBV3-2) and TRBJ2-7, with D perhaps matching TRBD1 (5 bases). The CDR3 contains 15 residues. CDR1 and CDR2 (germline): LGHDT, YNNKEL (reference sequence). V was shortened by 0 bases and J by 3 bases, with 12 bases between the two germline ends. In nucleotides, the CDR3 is TGTGCCAGCAGCCAAGATCCCGGACACATCTACGAGCAGTACTTC. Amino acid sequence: CASSQDPGHIYEQYF.

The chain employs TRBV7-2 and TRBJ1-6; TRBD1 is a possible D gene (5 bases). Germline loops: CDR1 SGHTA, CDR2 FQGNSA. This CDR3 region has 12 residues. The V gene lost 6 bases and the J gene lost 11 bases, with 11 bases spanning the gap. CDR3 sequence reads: CASSSQGAPLHF. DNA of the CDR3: TGTGCCAGCAGTTCGCAGGGTGCACCCCTCCACTTT.

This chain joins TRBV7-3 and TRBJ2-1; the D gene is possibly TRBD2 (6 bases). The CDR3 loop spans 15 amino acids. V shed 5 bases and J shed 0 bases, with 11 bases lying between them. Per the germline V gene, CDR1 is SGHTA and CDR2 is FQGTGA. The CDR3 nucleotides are TGTGCCAGCAGCGGGGACTCCGGCTCCTACAATGAGCAGTTCTTC. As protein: CASSGDSGSYNEQFF. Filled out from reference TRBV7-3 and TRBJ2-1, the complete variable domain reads GAGVSQTPSNKVTEKGKYVELRCDPISGHTALYWYRQSLGQGPEFLIYFQGTGAADDSGLPNDRFFAVRPEGSVSTLKIQRTERGDSAVYLCASSGDSGSYNEQFFGPGTRLTVL.

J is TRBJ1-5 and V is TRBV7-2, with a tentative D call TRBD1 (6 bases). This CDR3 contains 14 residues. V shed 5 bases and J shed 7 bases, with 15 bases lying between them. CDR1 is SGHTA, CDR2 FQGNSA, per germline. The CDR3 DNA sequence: TGTGCCAGCAGCCTCAAGGGGGGGGGCCAGCCCCAGCATTTT. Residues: CASSLKGGGQPQHF.

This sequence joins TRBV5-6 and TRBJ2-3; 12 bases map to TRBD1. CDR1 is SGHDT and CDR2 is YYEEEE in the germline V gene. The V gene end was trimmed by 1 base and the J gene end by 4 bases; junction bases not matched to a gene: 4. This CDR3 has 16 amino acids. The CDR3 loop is CASSLRGTGGADTQYF. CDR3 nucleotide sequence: TGTGCCAGCAGCTTGAGAGGGACAGGGGGCGCAGATACGCAGTATTTT.

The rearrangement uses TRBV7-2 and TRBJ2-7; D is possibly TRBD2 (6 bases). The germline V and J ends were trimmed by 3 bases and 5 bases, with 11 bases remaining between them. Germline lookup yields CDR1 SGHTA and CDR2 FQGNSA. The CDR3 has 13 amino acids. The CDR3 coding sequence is TGTGCCAGCAGCTTTGCGGGGAGGAACGAGCAGTACTTC. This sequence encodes CASSFAGRNEQYF.

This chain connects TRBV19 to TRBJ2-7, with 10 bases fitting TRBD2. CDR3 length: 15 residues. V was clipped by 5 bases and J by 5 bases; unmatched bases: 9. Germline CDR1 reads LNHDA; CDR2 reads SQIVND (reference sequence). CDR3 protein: CASSPSGRVLHEQYF. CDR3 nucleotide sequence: TGTGCCAGTAGTCCCAGCGGGAGGGTCCTGCACGAGCAGTACTTC.

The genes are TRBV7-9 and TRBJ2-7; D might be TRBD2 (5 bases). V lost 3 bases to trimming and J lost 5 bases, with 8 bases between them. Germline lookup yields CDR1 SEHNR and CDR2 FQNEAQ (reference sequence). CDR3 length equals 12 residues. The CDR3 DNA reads TGTGCCAGCAGCTTCCGGGAACACGAGCAGTACTTC. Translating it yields CASSFREHEQYF.

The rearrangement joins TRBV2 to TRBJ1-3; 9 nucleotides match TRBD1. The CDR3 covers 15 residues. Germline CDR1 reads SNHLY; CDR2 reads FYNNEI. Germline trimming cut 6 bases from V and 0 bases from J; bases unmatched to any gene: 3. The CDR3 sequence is CASSPDRGSGNTIYF. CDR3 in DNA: TGTGCCAGCAGCCCGGACAGGGGCTCTGGAAACACCATATATTTT.

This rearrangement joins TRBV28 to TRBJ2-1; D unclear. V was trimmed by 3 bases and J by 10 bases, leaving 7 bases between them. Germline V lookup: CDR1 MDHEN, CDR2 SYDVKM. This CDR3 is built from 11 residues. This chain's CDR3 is CASSFGPEQFF. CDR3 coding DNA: TGTGCCAGCAGTTTTGGGCCCGAGCAGTTCTTC.

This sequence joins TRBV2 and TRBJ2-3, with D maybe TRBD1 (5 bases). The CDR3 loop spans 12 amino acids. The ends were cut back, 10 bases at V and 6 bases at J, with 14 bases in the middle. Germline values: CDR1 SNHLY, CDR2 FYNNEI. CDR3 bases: TGTGCCACTCAGGGATCAAGCGATACGCAGTATTTT. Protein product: CATQGSSDTQYF.